This TCR beta chain was profiled in a study of blood T cells in healthy people across ages. A second 7 to 11 cycle PCR used barcoded and J-beta primers. MiXCR, run by TCRdb on the 5' RACE reads, gives a single entry per CDR3 protein. The repertoire consists of a few hundred thousand distinct CDR3 sequences, with about 55% occurring once and the leading ten covering around 50%. This CDR3 has 16 residues. Looked up from germline, CDR1 is LGHNA and CDR2 is YSLEER. Germline trimming cut 1 base from V and 7 bases from J; bases unmatched to any gene: 11. Whenever a sample was processed, at least 6 million PBMCs were isolated.

The chain combines TRBV4-3 with TRBJ2-7; TRBD2 matches 9 bases. Material: blood. This TCR derives from a man in his sixties in good health. The CDR3 here is CASSQGGSGRFHEQYF. CDR3 sequence (DNA): TGCGCCAGCAGCCAAGGAGGTAGCGGGAGATTCCATGAGCAGTACTTC.